Each of the 8 T cell receptor beta chains below was sequenced from the same sample in a study of high-grade serous ovarian cancer treatment subgroups. Tumor samples were taken before definitive surgery or chemotherapy. Clones were read by immunoSEQ multiplex PCR, and TCRdb kept only the in-frame ones, dropping some. The sample holds 10,000 or so clones, around 72% seen once. Sequenced material: tumor tissue. These receptors were taken from a human donor with high-grade serous ovarian cancer.

This clone occurred a few times. This chain uses TRBV4-2 with TRBJ2-7; TRBD1 is a possible D gene (6 bases). In germline, CDR1 is LGHNA, CDR2 YNFKEQ. V lost 0 bases, J lost 3 bases, and 9 bases lay in between. The CDR3 is made up of 14 amino acids. The CDR3 DNA reads as TGTGCCAGCAGCCAAGAAAGGACAGTCTACGAGCAGTACTTC. This sequence encodes CASSQERTVYEQYF.

V gene TRBV10-3 combines with J gene TRBJ1-5, with 7 bases matching TRBD1. Germline V gene lookup returns CDR1 ENHRY and CDR2 SYGVKD. Losses at the gene ends were 2 bases for V and 9 bases for J; bases not matched to a gene: 10. This CDR3 has 15 residues. CDR3 protein: CAISEDRGPRGPQHF. DNA of the CDR3: TGTGCCATCAGTGAGGATAGGGGGCCCCGAGGGCCCCAGCATTTT.

This clone is judged medium-sized. V usage is TRBV9 and J usage is TRBJ2-1, with D possibly matching TRBD2 (6 bases). CDR1 and CDR2 (germline): SGDLS, YYNGEE. V dropped 1 base and J dropped 5 bases, with 10 bases sitting between them. CDR3 length equals 14 residues. CDR3 DNA: TGTGCCAGCAGCGTAACCGGGGGACACAATGAGCAGTTCTTC. Amino acid sequence: CASSVTGGHNEQFF.

The chain is built from TRBV5-6 and TRBJ2-3; possible D gene TRBD1, 6 bases. Per germline, CDR1 SGHDT and CDR2 YYEEEE. The CDR3 length is 18 residues. Trimming pared 2 bases from V and 0 bases from J, leaving 19 bases between. This CDR3 is CASSLRDTLWISTDTQYF. CDR3 sequence (DNA): TGTGCCAGCAGCTTAAGGGACACCCTTTGGATTAGCACAGATACGCAGTATTTT.

V gene TRBV10-2 combines with J gene TRBJ1-1; D not resolved. The CDR3 spans 11 residues. V shed 7 bases and J shed 3 bases, with 6 bases lying between them. Germline assignment: CDR1 WSHSY and CDR2 SAAADI. The CDR3 DNA sequence: TGCGCCAGCATGAGTGACACTGAAGCTTTCTTT. Translating gives CASMSDTEAFF.

The chain has TRBV19 and TRBJ2-5; no definite D call. Gene TRBJ2-7 matches the end of the DNA better, so the J call may be wrong. The V gene's germline CDR1 is LNHDA and CDR2 SQIVND (reference sequence). The CDR3 totals 13 residues. CDR3 residues: CASSITGSYEQYF. The CDR3 DNA is TGTGCCAGTAGTATCACGGGCTCCTACGAGCAGTACTTC.

This chain uses TRBV9 with TRBJ1-1, with 8 positions matching TRBD1. V trimming: 0 bases; J trimming: 5 bases; junction bases outside the gene matches: 9. The CDR3 sequence is 16 residues long. CDR1 and CDR2 (germline): SGDLS, YYNGEE. As DNA, the CDR3 is TGTGCCAGCAGCGTAGAAGGTCAGGGGGCAAGAACTGAAGCTTTCTTT. Translating it yields CASSVEGQGARTEAFF.

This chain links TRBV4-3 with TRBJ2-7, with TRBD1 identical over 7 bases. The V gene end was trimmed by 0 bases and the J gene end by 4 bases; junction bases not matched to a gene: 6. The V gene's germline CDR1 is LGHNA and CDR2 YSLEER. The CDR3 has 15 amino acids. CDR3 sequence (DNA): TGCGCCAGCAGCCAAGATCGACAGGGTCGATACGAGCAGTACTTC. Encoded protein: CASSQDRQGRYEQYF.